The source of this TCR beta chain is a study of beta chain features in type 1 diabetes. General study results and limits: Type 1 diabetes patients had TCRB CDR3s that were shorter (moderately but significantly so) in all four CD4+ subsets. cDNA-based reads could over-represent cells with high TCR expression. The study left unresolved whether HLA type influences TCRB rearrangement. The study notes PCR might favor shorter templates equally in patients and controls.

Unmatched junction bases numbered 8, after V lost 5 bases and J lost 5 bases. This CDR3 region has 15 residues. In germline, CDR1 is ENHRY, CDR2 SYGVKD. Regarding this clone: Its specificity is unknown.

Every bit of the isolated RNA underwent reverse transcription, so sequencing read expressed TCRB transcripts. Clones were read by immunoSEQ multiplex PCR, and TCRdb kept only the in-frame ones, dropping some. The sample has tens of thousands of clones, under 75% seen once. The source of this sequence is a woman aged 25 to 39 with type 1 diabetes. V is TRBV10-3 and J is TRBJ2-3; the match to TRBD1 covers 9 bases. Sequencing was done on a sample of stem cell memory CD4+ T cells from blood. Here the CDR3 reads CAISPGGQGGDTQYF. CDR3 coding DNA: TGTGCCATCAGTCCCGGGGGACAGGGAGGAGATACGCAGTATTTT.